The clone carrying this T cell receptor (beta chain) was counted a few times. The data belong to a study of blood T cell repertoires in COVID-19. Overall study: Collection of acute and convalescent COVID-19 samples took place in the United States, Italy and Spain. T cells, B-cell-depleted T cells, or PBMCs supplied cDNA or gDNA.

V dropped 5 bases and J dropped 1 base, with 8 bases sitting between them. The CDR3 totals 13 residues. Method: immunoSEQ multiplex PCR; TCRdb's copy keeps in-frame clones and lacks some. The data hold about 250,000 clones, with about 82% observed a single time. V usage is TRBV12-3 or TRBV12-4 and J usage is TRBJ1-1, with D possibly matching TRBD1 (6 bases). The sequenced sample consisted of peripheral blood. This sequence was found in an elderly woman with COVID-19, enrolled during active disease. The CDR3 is CASSVTGNTEAFF. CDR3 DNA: TGTGCCAGCAGTGTGACAGGGAACACTGAAGCTTTCTTT.